This TCR beta chain was identified during a study of CD8 T cells in Susac syndrome. The CDR3 runs 16 residues. The V gene's germline CDR1 is SGDLS and CDR2 YYNGEE. Trimming took off 3 bases at V and 4 bases at J, with 19 bases between the two ends. Random hexamers served to reverse transcribe about 0.5 to 1 ug RNA. immunoSEQ multiplex PCR amplified TCR beta CDR3 across 54 Vbeta, 13 Jbeta. TCRdb used MiXCR to reprocess the immunoSEQ multiplex PCR reads, holding one entry per CDR3 protein. The sample consists of 130,000 or so distinct CDR3 sequences, around 96% of them appearing once. This clonotype was seen only once.

The rearrangement joins TRBV9 to TRBJ1-1; a possible D gene is TRBD1 (5 bases). The TCR originated in a human donor with multiple sclerosis. The material sequenced was CD4+ T cells from PBMCs. This CDR3 is CASSGELRVRGTEAFF. CDR3 nucleotides: TGTGCCAGCAGCGGAGAGTTGCGGGTAAGGGGCACTGAAGCTTTCTTT.